The 15 T cell receptor beta chains reported below all come from one sample, sequenced in a study of T cells after yellow fever vaccination. TCRdb ran MiXCR on the 5' RACE reads and lists one entry per CDR3 protein. The table has some 320,000 distinct CDR3 sequences, over 4% seen once; the top ten hold 20% to 25%. The specimen comprised PBMCs, sampled 5 days after the yellow fever booster vaccination. The receptor source for this set is a man between 18 and 29 years old who received the YFV17D yellow fever vaccine.

V is TRBV6-5 and J is TRBJ2-7; no clear D. The V end lost 8 bases, the J end lost 4 bases, and 12 bases lay between the germline ends. The germline V gene encodes CDR1 MNHEY and CDR2 SVGAGI. There are 12 residues in the CDR3. CDR3 sequence: CASGKDAYEQYV. As DNA, the CDR3 is TGTGCCAGCGGGAAGGATGCTTACGAGCAGTACGTC.

There are a few counts of this clonotype. The rearrangement uses TRBV13 and TRBJ2-7; TRBD1 agrees at 9 bases. This CDR3 has 14 amino acids. Germline V gene sequence: CDR1 PRHDT, CDR2 FYEKMQ (reference sequence). With V trimmed by 5 bases and J by 3 bases, 5 bases remained unmatched. CDR3 protein: CASSLGQGFYEQYV. CDR3 nucleotides: TGTGCCAGCAGCCTCGGACAGGGGTTCTACGAGCAGTACGTC.

This clonotype was counted between two and nine times. V is TRBV21-1 and J is TRBJ2-1; the table gives TRBD1 as D, unverified against the DNA. TRBV21-1 is described as a pseudogene. This CDR3 spans 15 amino acids. The DNA for the CDR3 is TGTGCCAGCAGCAAACGACCTCAAGGGGGAAATGAGCAGTTCTTC. It codes for CASSKRPQGGNEQFF.

This clonotype turned up a few times. This chain links TRBV6-6 with TRBJ1-5; D might be TRBD1 (6 bases). This CDR3 comprises 16 residues. The germline V gene encodes CDR1 MNHNY and CDR2 SVGAGI (reference sequence). The V end was cut by 8 bases, the J end by 3 bases, with 20 bases between. The CDR3 loop is CASFGVAGADNQPQHF. DNA for the CDR3: TGTGCCAGCTTCGGGGTGGCAGGGGCGGACAATCAGCCCCAGCATTTT.

The chain couples TRBV5-1 to TRBJ2-1, with 8 bases identical to TRBD2. Per the germline V gene, CDR1 is SGHRS and CDR2 is YFSETQ. The V segment lost 3 bases and the J segment 6 bases; nucleotides outside the gene matches: 8. This CDR3 has 15 residues. CDR3 bases: TGCGCCAGCAGCTCCGTGGCGGGGGGCGTCAATGAGCAGTTCTTC. Its translation is CASSSVAGGVNEQFF. The full variable domain, completed using reference TRBV5-1 and TRBJ2-1, is KAGVTQTPRYLIKTRGQQVTLSCSPISGHRSVSWYQQTPGQGLQFLFEYFSETQRNKGNFPGRFSGRQFSNSRSEMNVSTLELGDSALYLCASSSVAGGVNEQFFGPGTRLTVL.

In its sample, this clonotype was seen many times. This chain connects TRBV7-2 to TRBJ2-5, with 12 bases aligning to TRBD2. The CDR3 runs to 16 residues. V lost 3 bases, J lost 7 bases, and 9 bases stayed unmatched. Germline V gives CDR1 SGHTA, CDR2 FQGNSA. Here the CDR3 reads CASSFSSGGAGGTQYF. CDR3 nucleotide sequence: TGTGCCAGCAGCTTTTCTAGCGGGGGGGCCGGGGGGACCCAGTACTTC. Full variable domain (rest looked up from reference TRBV7-2 and TRBJ2-5): GAGVSQSPSNKVTEKGKDVELRCDPISGHTALYWYRQSLGQGLEFLIYFQGNSAPDKSGLPSDRFSAERTGGSVSTLTIQRTQQEDSAVYLCASSFSSGGAGGTQYFGPGTRLLVL.

The chain recombines TRBV7-2 with TRBJ1-1; no reliable D call. With 4 bases removed from V and 1 base from J, the gap between germline ends came to 16 bases. This CDR3 contains 16 residues. The germline V gene encodes CDR1 SGHTA and CDR2 FQGNSA. DNA for the CDR3: TGTGCCAGCAGCTCCGCTCTGGGAATAAGGAACACTGAAGCTTTCTTT. The encoded protein is CASSSALGIRNTEAFF.

The J gene is TRBJ2-2, the V gene TRBV29-1; D not resolved. The CDR3 length is 14 residues. In germline, CDR1 is SQVTM, CDR2 ANQGSEA. Trimming took 5 bases from V and 4 from J, leaving 14 bases between them. CDR3 loop: CSVRTVPITGELFF. The CDR3 DNA follows: TGCAGCGTTCGGACCGTCCCTATCACCGGGGAGCTGTTTTTT.

This clonotype was observed a few times. This chain links TRBV18 with TRBJ2-7, with TRBD1 matching 8 bases. The CDR3 covers 15 residues. J was trimmed by 5 bases and V by 2 bases; bases with no gene match: 8. Looked up from germline, CDR1 is KGHSH and CDR2 is LQKENI. CDR3 loop: CASSPETGAVHEQYF. DNA of the CDR3: TGTGCCAGCTCACCAGAGACAGGGGCGGTCCACGAGCAGTACTTC. Combining the CDR3 with reference TRBV18 and TRBJ2-7 gives the whole variable domain NAGVMQNPRHLVRRRGQEARLRCSPMKGHSHVYWYRQLPEEGLKFMVYLQKENIIDESGMPKERFSAEFPKEGPSILRIQQVVRGDSAAYFCASSPETGAVHEQYFGPGTRLTVT.

The table lists this clonotype with a few counts. The rearrangement links TRBV25-1 to TRBJ1-2; 8 bases are shared with TRBD1. This CDR3 region has 15 residues. The V gene end was trimmed by 3 bases and the J gene end by 4 bases; junction bases not matched to a gene: 7. CDR1 is MGHDK and CDR2 is SYGVNS in the germline V gene. Written as DNA, the CDR3 is TGTGCCAGCAGTGACCCTGGACAGGGAGGCTATGGCTACACCTTC. Translation: CASSDPGQGGYGYTF.

This clonotype was seen more than once but under ten times. The J gene is TRBJ2-3, the V gene TRBV5-1; 7 bases fit TRBD2. The CDR3 contains 17 residues. Germline V gene data show CDR1 as SGHRS and CDR2 as YFSETQ. The V gene end was trimmed by 0 bases and the J gene end by 6 bases; junction bases not matched to a gene: 13. CDR3 protein: CASSLVRGRGTTDTQYF. CDR3 in DNA: TGCGCCAGCAGCTTGGTCCGCGGGCGGGGGACGACGGATACGCAGTATTTT.

The chain employs TRBV12-3 or TRBV12-4 and TRBJ2-2; TRBD1 aligns across 7 bases. Trimming cost V 0 bases and J 7 bases; bases outside gene matches: 5. The CDR3 spans 15 residues. CDR3 protein: CASSLADAGGGELFF. The CDR3, as DNA: TGTGCCAGCAGTTTAGCAGACGCAGGGGGCGGGGAGCTGTTTTTT.

This clonotype occurred many times. In DNA, the CDR3 is TGCGCCAGCAGCCAAGATCTCGTCCCGAGGGGGGCCACTGAAGCTTTCTTT. Its translation is CASSQDLVPRGATEAFF. This chain connects TRBV4-3 to TRBJ1-1, with D perhaps TRBD1 (6 bases). The V gene lost 0 bases and the J gene lost 4 bases, with 18 bases spanning the gap. Germline CDR1 is LGHNA and CDR2 is YSLEER. This CDR3 region has 17 residues.

This clonotype was seen only a few times. The chain joins TRBV20-1 to TRBJ2-1; 10 bases are a match to TRBD2. J gave up 7 bases and V 5 bases, and 11 bases lay outside the gene matches. In germline, CDR1 is DFQATT, CDR2 SNEGSKA (reference sequence). The CDR3 contains 15 residues. The CDR3 protein is CSAPDSGGPLNEQFF. For the CDR3, the DNA is TGCAGTGCTCCCGATAGCGGGGGGCCGCTTAATGAGCAGTTCTTC.

The table lists this clonotype with a few counts. The V gene is TRBV20-1, the J gene TRBJ2-3, with D possibly TRBD1 on 6 matching bases. Per germline, CDR1 DFQATT and CDR2 SNEGSKA (reference sequence). Trimming removed 4 bases at V and 0 bases at J, with 11 bases between. The CDR3 loop spans 14 amino acids. The CDR3 sequence: CSAIGQGSTDTQYF. The CDR3 DNA sequence: TGCAGTGCTATAGGGCAGGGGAGCACAGATACGCAGTATTTT.